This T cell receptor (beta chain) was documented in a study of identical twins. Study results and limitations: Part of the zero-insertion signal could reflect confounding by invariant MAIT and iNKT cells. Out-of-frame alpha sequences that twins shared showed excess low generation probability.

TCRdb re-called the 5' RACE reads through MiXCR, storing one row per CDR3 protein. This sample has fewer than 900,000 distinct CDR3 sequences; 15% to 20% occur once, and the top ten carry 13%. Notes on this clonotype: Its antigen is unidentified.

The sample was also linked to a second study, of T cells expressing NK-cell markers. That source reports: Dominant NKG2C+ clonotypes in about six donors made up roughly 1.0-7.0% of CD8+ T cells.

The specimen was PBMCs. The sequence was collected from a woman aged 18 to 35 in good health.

CDR3 nucleotide sequence: TGTGCCAGCAGTGTCGGGATTGGGGCCAACGTCCTGACTTTC. Translation gives CASSVGIGANVLTF. The chain joins TRBV12-3 or TRBV12-4 to TRBJ2-6, with TRBD2 as a possible D gene (5 bases). CDR3 length: 14 residues. Trimming shortened V by 5 bases and J by 3 bases, and 8 bases separated the two germline ends.